Listed below are T cell receptor beta chains from one sample, sequenced in a study of blood T cell repertoires in COVID-19. Sequencing used immunoSEQ multiplex PCR; TCRdb keeps in-frame clones, though not all of them. The sample includes 200,000 to 250,000 clones, approximately 86% of them seen just once. Sequenced input: peripheral blood. The receptors originated from a woman aged 55-69 years with active or convalescent COVID-19. Each CDR3 is given with its conserved first and last residue. Each record gives: CDR3 protein, CDR3 DNA, clone size, D gene, J gene, V gene. D genes are given only for firm matches. Clone size is not always given. Where it is, it says once, few, many or a class for expanded clones.

CDR3 protein: CSVARTGMNTEAFF
CDR3 DNA: TGCAGCGTTGCCCGGACAGGGATGAACACTGAAGCTTTCTTT
clone size: once
D gene: TRBD1
J gene: TRBJ1-1
V gene: TRBV29-1

CDR3 protein: CASSFPGQGVTYGYTF
CDR3 DNA: TGTGCCAGCAGCTTCCCGGGACAAGGAGTTACCTATGGCTACACCTTC
clone size: NA
D gene: NA
J gene: TRBJ1-2
V gene: TRBV7-9

CDR3 protein: CASSLGQLYEQYF
CDR3 DNA: TGTGCCAGCAGCTTGGGACAGCTCTACGAGCAGTACTTC
clone size: once
D gene: NA
J gene: TRBJ2-7
V gene: TRBV5-8

CDR3 protein: CASSLVAGVTSEAFF
CDR3 DNA: TGTGCCAGCAGCTTAGTCGCAGGGGTCACAAGTGAAGCTTTCTTT
clone size: NA
D gene: NA
J gene: TRBJ1-1
V gene: TRBV7-8

CDR3 protein: CNTEGLAGSNEQFF
CDR3 DNA: TGCAACACCGAGGGGCTAGCGGGGTCCAATGAGCAGTTCTTC
clone size: NA
D gene: TRBD2
J gene: TRBJ2-1
V gene: TRBV29-1

CDR3 protein: CASSLQAGSYEQYF
CDR3 DNA: TGCGCCAGCAGCTTGCAAGCGGGTTCCTACGAGCAGTACTTC
clone size: NA
D gene: NA
J gene: TRBJ2-7
V gene: TRBV5-1

CDR3 protein: CASSYSAVGGEETQYF
CDR3 DNA: TGTGCCAGCAGTTACTCGGCTGTGGGAGGGGAAGAGACCCAGTACTTC
clone size: NA
D gene: TRBD2
J gene: TRBJ2-5
V gene: TRBV6-5

CDR3 protein: CASSPLTGYGNSPLHF
CDR3 DNA: TGTGCCAGCAGCCCCCTGACAGGGTATGGGAATTCACCCCTCCACTTT
clone size: NA
D gene: TRBD1
J gene: TRBJ1-6
V gene: TRBV3-1/TRBV3-2

CDR3 protein: CASSEWGDPYGYTF
CDR3 DNA: TGTGCCAGCAGTGAATGGGGCGACCCCTATGGCTACACCTTC
clone size: NA
D gene: NA
J gene: TRBJ1-2
V gene: TRBV6-1

CDR3 protein: CASSVVGVDEQFF
CDR3 DNA: TGTGCCAGCAGCGTAGTCGGGGTTGATGAGCAGTTCTTC
clone size: NA
D gene: NA
J gene: TRBJ2-1
V gene: TRBV9

CDR3 protein: CASSEQGSHNEQFF
CDR3 DNA: TGTGCCAGCAGTGAACAGGGTTCCCACAATGAGCAGTTCTTC
clone size: NA
D gene: NA
J gene: TRBJ2-1
V gene: TRBV11-2

CDR3 protein: CASSSTGGFGYTF
CDR3 DNA: TGTGCCAGCAGTTCAACAGGGGGCTTTGGCTACACCTTC
clone size: NA
D gene: TRBD1
J gene: TRBJ1-2
V gene: TRBV6-4

CDR3 protein: CASSTTGGSYEQYF
CDR3 DNA: TGCGCCAGCAGCACGACAGGGGGCTCCTACGAGCAGTACTTC
clone size: NA
D gene: TRBD1
J gene: TRBJ2-7
V gene: TRBV5-1

CDR3 protein: CASSSLYNQPQHF
CDR3 DNA: TGTGCCAGCAGTTCACTTTACAATCAGCCCCAGCATTTT
clone size: few
D gene: NA
J gene: TRBJ1-5
V gene: TRBV6-6

CDR3 protein: CASSIQGAYNEQFF
CDR3 DNA: TGTGCCAGTAGTATTCAGGGCGCCTACAATGAGCAGTTCTTC
clone size: few
D gene: NA
J gene: TRBJ2-1
V gene: TRBV19

CDR3 protein: CASSPSGTGSSVGNQPQHF
CDR3 DNA: TGTGCCAGCAGTCCCTCCGGGACAGGGTCAAGTGTGGGCAATCAGCCCCAGCATTTT
clone size: NA
D gene: TRBD1
J gene: TRBJ1-5
V gene: TRBV27

CDR3 protein: CASNPDRVTEKLFF
CDR3 DNA: TGTGCCAGCAACCCGGACAGGGTAACTGAAAAACTGTTTTTT
clone size: NA
D gene: TRBD1
J gene: TRBJ1-4
V gene: TRBV2

CDR3 protein: CASSLGTSGRTGELFF
CDR3 DNA: TGCGCCAGCAGCTTAGGGACTAGCGGGCGCACCGGGGAGCTGTTTTTT
clone size: few
D gene: TRBD2
J gene: TRBJ2-2
V gene: TRBV5-1

CDR3 protein: CASSYSTGVWNEQYF
CDR3 DNA: TGTGCCAGCAGTTACTCGACAGGGGTGTGGAACGAGCAGTACTTC
clone size: few
D gene: TRBD1
J gene: TRBJ2-7
V gene: TRBV6-6

CDR3 protein: CASSLARDSTDTQYF
CDR3 DNA: TGTGCCAGCAGCTTAGCCAGGGATAGCACAGATACGCAGTATTTT
clone size: few
D gene: NA
J gene: TRBJ2-3
V gene: TRBV11-3

CDR3 protein: CASSLGLAGGQETQYF
CDR3 DNA: TGTGCCAGCAGTTTGGGACTAGCGGGGGGGCAGGAGACCCAGTACTTC
clone size: NA
D gene: TRBD2
J gene: TRBJ2-5
V gene: TRBV6-2/TRBV6-3

CDR3 protein: CATSRDRGGQETQYF
CDR3 DNA: TGTGCCACCAGCAGGGACAGGGGGGGACAAGAGACCCAGTACTTC
clone size: NA
D gene: TRBD1
J gene: TRBJ2-5
V gene: TRBV15

CDR3 protein: CASRGTGSLPYNEQFF
CDR3 DNA: TGTGCCAGTCGCGGGACAGGGAGCTTACCTTACAATGAGCAGTTCTTC
clone size: NA
D gene: TRBD1
J gene: TRBJ2-1
V gene: TRBV28

CDR3 protein: CASSGTIDREGNTIYF
CDR3 DNA: TGTGCCAGCAGCGGGACTATTGACAGGGAAGGAAACACCATATATTTT
clone size: NA
D gene: TRBD1
J gene: TRBJ1-3
V gene: TRBV9

CDR3 protein: CASSIGGQRFSGANVLTF
CDR3 DNA: TGTGCCAGTAGTATAGGGGGACAGCGCTTCTCTGGGGCCAACGTCCTGACTTTC
clone size: NA
D gene: TRBD1
J gene: TRBJ2-6
V gene: TRBV19

CDR3 protein: CASSSGKRGDTQYF
CDR3 DNA: TGTGCCAGTTCTAGCGGAAAAAGGGGGGATACGCAGTATTTT
clone size: NA
D gene: NA
J gene: TRBJ2-3
V gene: TRBV2

CDR3 protein: CASSVGVNEQFF
CDR3 DNA: TGCGCCAGCAGCGTAGGGGTAAATGAGCAGTTCTTC
clone size: NA
D gene: NA
J gene: TRBJ2-1
V gene: TRBV5-1

CDR3 protein: CASTLTGKTEAFF
CDR3 DNA: TGTGCCAGCACGTTGACAGGGAAGACTGAAGCTTTCTTT
clone size: few
D gene: TRBD1
J gene: TRBJ1-1
V gene: TRBV28

CDR3 protein: CASSRTGEREQYF
CDR3 DNA: TGCGCCAGCAGCCGGACAGGGGAGCGCGAGCAGTACTTC
clone size: few
D gene: TRBD1
J gene: TRBJ2-7
V gene: TRBV4-1

CDR3 protein: CASSFGLAGLYEQYF
CDR3 DNA: TGTGCCAGCAGTTTCGGACTAGCGGGGCTTTACGAGCAGTACTTC
clone size: NA
D gene: TRBD2
J gene: TRBJ2-7
V gene: TRBV13

CDR3 protein: CASSDTGANYGYTF
CDR3 DNA: TGCGCCAGCAGCGATACAGGGGCGAACTATGGCTACACCTTC
clone size: NA
D gene: TRBD1
J gene: TRBJ1-2
V gene: TRBV5-1

CDR3 protein: CASSRPNRGLYEQYF
CDR3 DNA: TGTGCCAGCAGCCGCCCCAACAGGGGGCTCTACGAGCAGTACTTC
clone size: NA
D gene: TRBD1
J gene: TRBJ2-7
V gene: TRBV6-5

CDR3 protein: CASSWTSGRDEQYF
CDR3 DNA: TGTGCCAGCAGCTGGACTAGCGGGAGGGACGAGCAGTACTTC
clone size: once
D gene: TRBD2
J gene: TRBJ2-7
V gene: TRBV13

CDR3 protein: CSGTASTDTQYF
CDR3 DNA: TGCAGCGGGACAGCAAGCACAGATACGCAGTATTTT
clone size: few
D gene: NA
J gene: TRBJ2-3
V gene: TRBV29-1

CDR3 protein: CASSRYRDAGANVLTF
CDR3 DNA: TGCGCCAGCAGCAGGTACAGGGACGCTGGGGCCAACGTCCTGACTTTC
clone size: NA
D gene: NA
J gene: TRBJ2-6
V gene: TRBV5-1

CDR3 protein: CASRKSGDWGETQYF
CDR3 DNA: TGTGCCAGCAGGAAAAGCGGGGACTGGGGAGAGACCCAGTACTTC
clone size: NA
D gene: TRBD2
J gene: TRBJ2-5
V gene: TRBV4-2

CDR3 protein: CASSAQGDTNTEAFF
CDR3 DNA: TGCGCCAGCAGCGCCCAAGGGGACACGAACACTGAAGCTTTCTTT
clone size: NA
D gene: NA
J gene: TRBJ1-1
V gene: TRBV5-1

CDR3 protein: CAWALGGDYGYTF
CDR3 DNA: TGTGCCTGGGCCCTTGGGGGCGACTATGGCTACACCTTC
clone size: NA
D gene: NA
J gene: TRBJ1-2
V gene: TRBV30

CDR3 protein: CAVTEPLHF
CDR3 DNA: TGTGCCGTAACGGAGCCCCTCCACTTT
clone size: NA
D gene: NA
J gene: TRBJ1-6
V gene: TRBV3-1/TRBV3-2

CDR3 protein: CASSYISQGDTGELFF
CDR3 DNA: TGTGCCAGCAGTTATATAAGCCAGGGCGACACCGGGGAGCTGTTTTTT
clone size: few
D gene: NA
J gene: TRBJ2-2
V gene: TRBV6-6

CDR3 protein: CASKTGGSYNEQFF
CDR3 DNA: TGTGCCAGCAAAACAGGGGGCTCCTACAATGAGCAGTTCTTC
clone size: few
D gene: TRBD1
J gene: TRBJ2-1
V gene: TRBV2

CDR3 protein: CASSSQQGVAGELFF
CDR3 DNA: TGTGCCAGCAGCTCCCAGCAGGGGGTCGCCGGGGAGCTGTTTTTT
clone size: NA
D gene: TRBD1
J gene: TRBJ2-2
V gene: TRBV5-4

CDR3 protein: CASSLRQGDYGYTF
CDR3 DNA: TGTGCCAGCAGTCTCAGACAGGGGGACTATGGCTACACCTTC
clone size: NA
D gene: TRBD1
J gene: TRBJ1-2
V gene: TRBV27

CDR3 protein: CASSRETMNAEAFF
CDR3 DNA: TGCGCCAGCAGTCGCGAAACGATGAACGCTGAAGCTTTCTTT
clone size: NA
D gene: NA
J gene: TRBJ1-1
V gene: TRBV5-1

CDR3 protein: CASSLVLADTQYF
CDR3 DNA: TGTGCCAGCAGCTTAGTTCTCGCAGATACGCAGTATTTT
clone size: NA
D gene: NA
J gene: TRBJ2-3
V gene: TRBV7-2